The clone carrying this TCR beta chain was seen a handful of times. TCRdb used MiXCR to reprocess the 5' RACE reads, holding one entry per CDR3 protein. Of tens of thousands of distinct CDR3 sequences in the sample, roughly 13% were seen once. The data stem from a study of neurological immune-mediated disorders. The time point denotes: longitudinal time-point 3. Trimming removed 3 bases at V and 0 bases at J, with 15 bases between. Germline CDR1 reads MDHEN; CDR2 reads SYDVKM. The CDR3 totals 16 residues. Sequencing was performed on PBMCs. This receptor was taken from a man younger than 45 in good health. The chain links TRBV28 to TRBJ2-7, with D possibly TRBD1 on 7 matching bases. Here the CDR3 reads CASSLIGGQRSYEQYF. The CDR3 coding sequence is TGTGCCAGCAGTTTGATCGGGGGACAGCGCTCCTACGAGCAGTACTTC. The variable domain in full, completed from reference TRBV28 and TRBJ2-7, reads DVKVTQSSRYLVKRTGEKVFLECVQDMDHENMFWYRQDPGLGLRLIYFSYDVKMKEKGDIPEGYSVSREKKERFSLILESASTNQTSMYLCASSLIGGQRSYEQYFGPGTRLTVT.